Listed below are T cell receptor beta chains from one sample, sequenced in a study of T cells in tumors after PD-1 blockade. The method was immunoSEQ multiplex PCR; TCRdb's version includes in-frame clones alone and lacks a portion of them. Here the sample spans about 12,000 clones, approximately 57% being singletons. Sequencing was performed on tumor tissue, taken before anti-PD-1 treatment. The receptor set was obtained from a human donor with basal cell carcinoma. Both conserved end residues are part of each CDR3. A D gene is named only where the DNA matches it firmly. Some rows mark clone size as missing; the rest say once, few, many or name a class of expanded clone.

length: 16
size: few
V: TRBV24-1
D: TRBD2
J: TRBJ2-1
CDR3: CATSDRMGSGRDEQFF
DNA: TGTGCCACCAGTGACCGGATGGGAAGCGGGAGAGATGAGCAGTTCTTC

length: 16
size: .
V: TRBV5-5
D: TRBD2
J: TRBJ2-3
CDR3: CASSGRVSGRTDTQYF
DNA: TGTGCCAGCAGCGGGCGGGTTAGCGGGAGAACAGATACGCAGTATTTT

length: 18
size: medium-sized
V: TRBV4-2
D: .
J: TRBJ1-5
CDR3: CASSPTSTGSSTYQPQHF
DNA: TGTGCCAGCAGCCCCACCTCGACAGGTTCATCAACCTATCAGCCCCAGCATTTT

length: 12
size: few
V: TRBV7-9
D: .
J: TRBJ1-1
CDR3: CASSSRGTEAFF
DNA: TGTGCCAGCAGCTCTCGGGGGACTGAAGCTTTCTTT

length: 11
size: .
V: TRBV6-5
D: .
J: TRBJ1-1
CDR3: CASRQLPEAFF
DNA: TGTGCCAGCAGACAGCTCCCCGAAGCTTTCTTT

length: 15
size: few
V: TRBV29-1
D: TRBD1
J: TRBJ1-1
CDR3: CSVKSGQARGTEAFF
DNA: TGCAGCGTGAAAAGTGGACAGGCCCGGGGCACTGAAGCTTTCTTT

length: 18
size: .
V: TRBV24-1
D: .
J: TRBJ1-1
CDR3: CATNGLSRALGGGTEAFF
DNA: TGTGCCACCAATGGCCTATCCAGGGCCTTAGGTGGGGGCACTGAAGCTTTCTTT

length: 13
size: few
V: TRBV18
D: .
J: TRBJ2-3
CDR3: CASSPLDTDTQYF
DNA: TGTGCCAGCTCACCCCTGGACACAGATACGCAGTATTTT

length: 14
size: .
V: TRBV7-2
D: TRBD1
J: TRBJ1-1
CDR3: CASSVLQGGTEAFF
DNA: TGTGCCAGCAGCGTACTGCAGGGGGGCACTGAAGCTTTCTTT

length: 14
size: .
V: TRBV6-5
D: .
J: TRBJ1-5
CDR3: CASADRGGGQLQHF
DNA: TGTGCCAGCGCTGACCGGGGAGGGGGGCAGCTCCAGCATTTT

length: 13
size: .
V: TRBV6-2/TRBV6-3
D: .
J: TRBJ1-1
CDR3: CASSPTQNTEAFF
DNA: TGTGCCAGCAGTCCCACCCAGAACACTGAAGCTTTCTTT

length: 14
size: once
V: TRBV7-2
D: .
J: TRBJ2-3
CDR3: CASSSGLSTDTQYF
DNA: TGTGCCAGCAGCTCCGGACTTTCCACAGATACGCAGTATTTT

length: 15
size: .
V: TRBV5-6
D: TRBD1
J: TRBJ2-2
CDR3: CASSLQGVTTGELFF
DNA: TGTGCCAGCAGCTTGCAGGGGGTGACCACCGGGGAGCTGTTTTTT

length: 17
size: .
V: TRBV5-6
D: TRBD2
J: TRBJ2-2
CDR3: CASSLELSWEGTGELFF
DNA: TGTGCCAGCAGCTTGGAGTTATCTTGGGAGGGGACCGGGGAGCTGTTTTTT

length: 14
size: .
V: TRBV30
D: TRBD1
J: TRBJ2-5
CDR3: CAWSRLGQWETQYF
DNA: TGTGCCTGGAGTCGCCTGGGACAGTGGGAGACCCAGTACTTC

length: 13
size: .
V: TRBV7-2
D: .
J: TRBJ1-1
CDR3: CASSSPPGTEAFF
DNA: TGTGCCAGCAGCTCCCCTCCAGGGACTGAAGCTTTCTTT

length: 13
size: .
V: TRBV27
D: .
J: TRBJ1-1
CDR3: CASSLSAGSRAFF
DNA: TGTGCCAGCAGTTTATCAGCAGGGTCTCGCGCTTTCTTT

length: 14
size: .
V: TRBV11-3
D: .
J: TRBJ1-2
CDR3: CASSQEAQDYGYTF
DNA: TGTGCCAGCAGCCAGGAGGCACAGGACTATGGCTACACCTTC

length: 13
size: few
V: TRBV5-4
D: .
J: TRBJ1-1
CDR3: CASSLDPNTEAFF
DNA: TGTGCCAGCAGCTTGGACCCGAACACTGAAGCTTTCTTT

length: 13
size: .
V: TRBV9
D: .
J: TRBJ1-2
CDR3: CASSSGRDYGYTF
DNA: TGTGCCAGCAGCTCGGGCAGGGACTATGGCTACACCTTC

length: 15
size: once
V: TRBV11-3
D: .
J: TRBJ2-2
CDR3: CASNSDPRGTGELFF
DNA: TGTGCCAGCAACTCCGATCCTCGAGGCACCGGGGAGCTGTTTTTT

length: 13
size: .
V: TRBV29-1
D: .
J: TRBJ1-3
CDR3: CSVEAGMGDTIYF
DNA: TGCAGCGTTGAAGCAGGGATGGGAGACACCATATATTTT

length: 15
size: .
V: TRBV19
D: .
J: TRBJ1-4
CDR3: CASSRQRENDLGLFF
DNA: TGTGCCAGTAGTCGACAGAGGGAAAATGACTTAGGACTGTTTTTT

length: 14
size: few
V: TRBV6-2/TRBV6-3
D: .
J: TRBJ2-1
CDR3: CASSYGIRAHEQFF
DNA: TGTGCCAGCAGTTACGGGATAAGGGCGCATGAGCAGTTCTTC

length: 15
size: .
V: TRBV7-2
D: TRBD2
J: TRBJ2-5
CDR3: CASSLEAGEGETQYF
DNA: TGTGCCAGCAGCTTGGAAGCGGGAGAAGGGGAGACCCAGTACTTC

length: 15
size: .
V: TRBV6-5
D: .
J: TRBJ2-6
CDR3: CASLTQGAGANVLTF
DNA: TGTGCCAGCTTGACTCAGGGCGCTGGGGCCAACGTCCTGACTTTC

length: 14
size: .
V: TRBV5-1
D: TRBD1
J: TRBJ2-7
CDR3: CASSEGQGLKEQYF
DNA: TGCGCCAGCAGTGAGGGACAGGGCCTAAAGGAGCAGTACTTC

length: 13
size: .
V: TRBV4-2
D: .
J: TRBJ2-7
CDR3: CASSQGGSYEQYF
DNA: TGTGCCAGCAGCCAAGGCGGCTCCTACGAGCAGTACTTC